A single sample gave rise to the 16 T cell receptor beta chains below, sequenced in a study of blood T cell repertoires in COVID-19. Repertoires were generated with immunoSEQ multiplex PCR, while TCRdb's copy carries only in-frame clones and drops some. The table includes over 600,000 clones, 85% to 90% detected once. The sample taken for sequencing was peripheral blood. These receptors were obtained from a woman between 18 and 30 years old with acute or convalescent COVID-19.

The chain has TRBV19 and TRBJ2-2, with D maybe TRBD1 (6 bases). The CDR3 totals 16 residues. V lost 6 bases and J lost 5, with 19 bases in between. Germline lookup yields CDR1 LNHDA and CDR2 SQIVND (reference sequence). CDR3 DNA: TGTGCCAGTAGCCCCACGGACAGCCTGGGGACCGGGGAGCTGTTTTTT. Translated: CASSPTDSLGTGELFF.

This clone was picked up a small number of times. This sequence joins TRBV20-1 and TRBJ1-3; D unresolved. V lost 3 bases and J 4 bases, leaving 10 bases between the germline ends. Per germline, CDR1 DFQATT and CDR2 SNEGSKA (reference sequence). The CDR3 spans 13 residues. The CDR3 protein is CSASATAGNTIYF. The CDR3 nucleotides read TGCAGTGCTAGTGCCACTGCCGGAAACACCATATATTTT.

This rearrangement joins TRBV5-6 to TRBJ1-6; the D is unclear. The CDR3 loop spans 15 amino acids. The V end was cut by 3 bases, the J end by 6 bases, with 13 bases between. Looked up from germline, CDR1 is SGHDT and CDR2 is YYEEEE. This chain's CDR3 is CASSSYEVSNSPLHF. The CDR3 coding sequence is TGTGCCAGCAGCTCTTACGAGGTGTCTAATTCACCCCTCCACTTT.

The chain employs TRBV15 and TRBJ2-6; possibly TRBD2 for D (6 bases). The V end was cut by 3 bases, the J end by 0 bases, with 12 bases between. The germline CDR1 and CDR2 sequences are LNHNV and YYDKDF (reference sequence). The CDR3 runs 17 residues. CDR3 protein: CATSRGGRPSGANVLTF. Here the CDR3 DNA reads TGTGCCACCAGCAGGGGAGGACGGCCCTCTGGGGCCAACGTCCTGACTTTC.

V is TRBV5-6 and J is TRBJ1-3; D is perhaps TRBD1 (5 bases). CDR3 length: 14 residues. The V end lost 4 bases, the J end lost 2 bases, and 10 bases lay between the germline ends. Germline CDR1 reads SGHDT; CDR2 reads YYEEEE. The CDR3 protein is CASSPGLPGNTIYF. The CDR3 coding sequence is TGTGCCAGCAGCCCGGGACTCCCTGGAAACACCATATATTTT. The full variable domain, with the rest looked up from reference TRBV5-6 and TRBJ1-3, is DAGVTQSPTHLIKTRGQQVTLRCSPKSGHDTVSWYQQALGQGPQFIFQYYEEEERQRGNFPDRFSGHQFPNYSSELNVNALLLGDSALYLCASSPGLPGNTIYFGEGSWLTVV.

The chain recombines TRBV30 with TRBJ1-1, with TRBD1 matching over 10 bases. CDR1 GTSNPN and CDR2 SVGIG come from the germline V gene (reference sequence). CDR3 length equals 13 residues. V dropped 2 bases and J dropped 6; count of bases not matched to a gene: 3. CDR3 loop: CAWSLDRGAEAFF. The CDR3 nucleotides read TGTGCCTGGAGTTTGGACAGGGGGGCTGAAGCTTTCTTT.

This clone has at least ten counts. The sample holds other DNA sequences that translate to the same CDR3. V and J are TRBV6-4 and TRBJ2-1; TRBD2 agrees at 12 bases. The J segment lost 8 bases and the V segment lost 0 bases, leaving 2 bases of the junction unmatched. The CDR3 is made up of 15 amino acids. CDR1 is MRHNA, CDR2 SNTAGT, per germline. CDR3 in DNA: TGTGCCAGCAGTGACTCTTCTAGCGGGGGGGATGAGCAGTTCTTC. This sequence encodes CASSDSSSGGDEQFF.

The rearrangement links TRBV15 to TRBJ1-4; TRBD1 matches at 7 bases. The CDR3 runs to 17 residues. The V and J ends lost 0 bases and 6 bases, in that order; junction bases with no gene match: 10. Germline V lookup: CDR1 LNHNV, CDR2 YYDKDF (reference sequence). The CDR3 region has the DNA TGTGCCACCAGCAGAGATCTCTCCAGGGGGAGAGATGAAAAACTGTTTTTT. Translating gives CATSRDLSRGRDEKLFF.

The chain uses TRBV11-3 and TRBJ2-3; possibly TRBD2 for D (6 bases). CDR3 length: 16 residues. The germline V gene encodes CDR1 SGHNT and CDR2 YENEEA. The V gene lost 6 bases and the J gene lost 2 bases, with 18 bases spanning the gap. The chain's CDR3 is CASSQQGGPYTDTQYF. CDR3 in DNA: TGTGCCAGCAGTCAGCAGGGAGGTCCGTACACAGATACGCAGTATTTT.

The chain recombines TRBV7-9 with TRBJ1-4; TRBD1 might be the D (5 bases). V was pared by 4 bases and J by 10 bases, with 10 bases between. The CDR3 is 12 residues long. Germline lookup yields CDR1 SEHNR and CDR2 FQNEAQ (reference sequence). The CDR3 DNA sequence: TGTGCCAGCAGCTCACAGGACGGAAAACTGTTTTTT. Translated: CASSSQDGKLFF.

This rearrangement joins TRBV3-1 (or the pseudogene TRBV3-2) to TRBJ2-7, with 14 bases lining up with TRBD2. This CDR3 region has 16 residues. Germline-derived CDR1 and CDR2 are LGHDT and YNNKEL (reference sequence). The V segment lost 2 bases and the J segment 5 bases; nucleotides outside the gene matches: 5. The CDR3 DNA sequence: TGTGCCAGCAGCCAAACGGGACTAGCGGGGGTGGACGAGCAGTACTTC. Encoded protein: CASSQTGLAGVDEQYF.

The chain employs TRBV7-2 and TRBJ1-5; 7 nucleotides agree with TRBD1. The germline V gene encodes CDR1 SGHTA and CDR2 FQGNSA. The CDR3 is 14 residues long. The junction had 7 bases not matched to a gene; V was cut back by 5 bases and J by 6 bases. CDR3 sequence: CASSQRQGSQPQHF. In DNA, the CDR3 is TGTGCCAGCAGCCAACGACAGGGCTCTCAGCCCCAGCATTTT.

This clone was picked up a small number of times. The V call is TRBV10-3, the J call TRBJ1-2, with D uncertain. Germline V gene sequence: CDR1 ENHRY, CDR2 SYGVKD. The CDR3 is made up of 12 amino acids. V was trimmed by 4 bases and J by 6 bases, leaving 9 bases between them. CDR3 DNA sequence: TGTGCCATCAGTGTTCGCGGTGATGGCTACACCTTC. Residues: CAISVRGDGYTF.

This chain connects TRBV30 to TRBJ1-3; D gene ambiguous. The CDR3 contains 14 residues. Trimming cost V 1 base and J 0 bases, with 7 bases left between them. The germline V gene has CDR1 GTSNPN and CDR2 SVGIG (reference sequence). CDR3 loop: CAWSDKYSGNTIYF. The DNA for the CDR3 is TGTGCCTGGAGTGACAAGTACTCTGGAAACACCATATATTTT.

V and J are TRBV7-2 and TRBJ1-2; 9 nucleotides align to TRBD1. Per germline, CDR1 SGHTA and CDR2 FQGNSA. The CDR3 contains 14 residues. V shed 5 bases, J shed 7 bases, and the junction held 8 bases outside the gene matches. For the CDR3, the DNA is TGTGCCAGCAGCAACCGGGACAGGGATTTTGGCTACACCTTC. This encodes CASSNRDRDFGYTF.

Notes on this clone: Other DNA sequences in this specimen translate into the identical CDR3. J is TRBJ2-7 and V is TRBV1; the table gives TRBD2 as D, unverified against the DNA. TRBV1 is a recognized pseudogene. This CDR3 contains 19 residues. CDR3 loop: CTSSQDGGDEVAGAYEQYF. DNA of the CDR3: TGCACCAGCAGCCAAGACGGTGGGGATGAGGTAGCGGGGGCCTACGAGCAGTACTTC.